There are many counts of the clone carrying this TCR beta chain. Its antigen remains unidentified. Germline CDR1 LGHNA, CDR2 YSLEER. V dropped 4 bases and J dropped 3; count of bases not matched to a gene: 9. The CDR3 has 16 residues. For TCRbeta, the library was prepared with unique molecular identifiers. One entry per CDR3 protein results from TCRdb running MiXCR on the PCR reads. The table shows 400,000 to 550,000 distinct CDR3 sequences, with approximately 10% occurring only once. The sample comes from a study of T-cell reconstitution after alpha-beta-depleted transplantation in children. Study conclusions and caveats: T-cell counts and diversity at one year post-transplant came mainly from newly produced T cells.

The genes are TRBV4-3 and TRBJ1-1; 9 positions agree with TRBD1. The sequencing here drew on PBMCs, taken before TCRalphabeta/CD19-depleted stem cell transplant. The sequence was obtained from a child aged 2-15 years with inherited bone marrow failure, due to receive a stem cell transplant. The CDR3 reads CASSLETGTGYTEAFF. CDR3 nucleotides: TGCGCCAGCAGCCTTGAAACCGGGACAGGGTACACTGAAGCTTTCTTT.